A single sample is the source of the 3 T cell receptor beta chains below, sequenced in a study of blood T cells in healthy people across ages (dated by TCRdb to between 2014 and 2016). Preparation of the library involved 5' RACE. Sequencing instrument: Illumina HiSeq 2500. A second about 7 to 11 cycle PCR used a sample-barcoded 5' primer and a J-beta primer mix. TCRdb trimmed the raw reads at Q25, called clones with MiXCR and kept productive beta chains. Rows with one shared CDR3 protein collapse into an entry with the most common genes and DNA. This sample lists 550,000 to 750,000 distinct CDR3 sequences; roughly 20% were detected once. About 3.6% of the sample comes from the top ten. The sequenced sample consisted of blood. These receptors were collected from a man aged 65 to 85 in good health.

This clonotype occurred many times. This chain connects TRBV6-6 to TRBJ2-5; 7 nucleotides line up with TRBD1. V dropped 2 bases and J dropped 5; count of bases not matched to a gene: 11. Germline V lookup: CDR1 MNHNY, CDR2 SVGAGI (reference sequence). The CDR3 has 16 amino acids. The CDR3 here is CASSYLLRGGSETQYF. The DNA of the CDR3 is TGTGCCAGCAGTTACCTACTGAGAGGGGGCAGTGAGACCCAGTACTTC.

The rearrangement uses TRBV6-1 and TRBJ2-3; 10 positions agree with TRBD2. CDR3 length: 14 residues. The J segment lost 6 bases and the V segment lost 5 bases, leaving 5 bases of the junction unmatched. In germline, CDR1 is MNHNS, CDR2 SASEGT. CDR3 DNA sequence: TGTGCCAGCAGTAAACTAGCGGGACCTGATACGCAGTATTTT. This encodes CASSKLAGPDTQYF.

The genes are TRBV5-1 and TRBJ2-2, with 11 nucleotides matching TRBD2. Trimming took 1 base from V and 7 from J; bases not matched to a gene: 15. Germline CDR1 reads SGHRS; CDR2 reads YFSETQ. This CDR3 has 19 amino acids. Written as DNA, the CDR3 is TGCGCCAGCAGCTTGAGGACAGGATTAGCGGGAGGGCCCGTCGGGGAGCTGTTTTTT. This translates into CASSLRTGLAGGPVGELFF.